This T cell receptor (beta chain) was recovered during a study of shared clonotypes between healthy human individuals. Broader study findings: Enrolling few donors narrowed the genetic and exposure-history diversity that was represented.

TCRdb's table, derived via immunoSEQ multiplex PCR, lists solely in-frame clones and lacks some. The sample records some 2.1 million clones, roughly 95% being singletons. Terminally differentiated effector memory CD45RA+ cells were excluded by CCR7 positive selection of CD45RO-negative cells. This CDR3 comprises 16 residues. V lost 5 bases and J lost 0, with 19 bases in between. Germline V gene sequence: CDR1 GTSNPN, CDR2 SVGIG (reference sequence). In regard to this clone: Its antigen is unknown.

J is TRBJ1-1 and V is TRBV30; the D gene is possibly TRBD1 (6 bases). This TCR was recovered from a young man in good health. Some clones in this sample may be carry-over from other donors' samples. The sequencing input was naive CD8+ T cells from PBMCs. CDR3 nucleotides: TGTGCCTGGGGAGGTATATACAGGGCGTTGAACACTGAAGCTTTCTTT. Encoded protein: CAWGGIYRALNTEAFF. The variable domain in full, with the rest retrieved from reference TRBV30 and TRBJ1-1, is SQTIHQWPATLVQPVGSPLSLECTVEGTSNPNLYWYRQAAGRGLQLLFYSVGIGQISSEVPQNLSASRPQDRQFILSSKKLLLSDSGFYLCAWGGIYRALNTEAFFGQGTRLTVV.